A single sample gave rise to the 17 T cell receptor beta chains below, sequenced in a study of regulatory dendritic cells for organ transplantation. Here immunoSEQ multiplex PCR was the method, and the copy in TCRdb shows in-frame clones only, minus some. The table shows around 30,000 clones, with roughly 80% occurring only once. The material sequenced was naive CD4+ T cells from blood. The subset was: CD45RA+ naive T cells. These receptor sequences come from a human donor in good health.

The rearrangement links TRBV6-1 to TRBJ1-3; the D is unclear. The CDR3 has 14 residues. Trimming removed 7 bases from V and 4 bases from J, with 14 bases in between. Germline CDR1 MNHNS, CDR2 SASEGT. CDR3 bases: TGTGCCAGCATGGGAGAGGGTTCCGGAAACACCATATATTTT. Translated, it gives CASMGEGSGNTIYF.

The chain is built from TRBV10-3 and TRBJ1-1, with 9 bases lining up with TRBD1. The CDR3 totals 15 residues. V lost 4 bases and J lost 1; bases outside the gene matches: 4. Germline V gene lookup returns CDR1 ENHRY and CDR2 SYGVKD. The CDR3 region has the DNA TGTGCCATCAGTGGACAGGGGGACCCGAACACTGAAGCTTTCTTT. Translation: CAISGQGDPNTEAFF.

This chain connects TRBV2 to TRBJ2-2; 9 nucleotides align to TRBD1. V dropped 8 bases and J dropped 6; count of bases not matched to a gene: 16. There are 17 residues in the CDR3. Looked up from germline, CDR1 is SNHLY and CDR2 is FYNNEI. This CDR3 is CASGGPPGQGVAGELFF. The CDR3 region has the DNA TGTGCCAGCGGAGGGCCCCCGGGACAGGGAGTCGCCGGGGAGCTGTTTTTT.

This clone was seen a handful of times. This chain links TRBV15 with TRBJ1-4; TRBD1 might be the D (6 bases). This CDR3 comprises 14 residues. Trimming cost V 2 bases and J 3 bases, with 7 bases left between them. CDR1 is LNHNV, CDR2 YYDKDF, per germline (reference sequence). The CDR3, as DNA: TGTGCCACCAGCAGACAGGGGTCTAATGAAAAACTGTTTTTT. It specifies CATSRQGSNEKLFF.

This rearrangement joins TRBV29-1 to TRBJ1-2, with unresolved D. The CDR3 has 14 residues. V gave up 4 bases and J gave up 9 bases, with 21 bases separating them. From germline, CDR1 is SQVTM and CDR2 ANQGSEA. The CDR3 sequence is CSVAVGVPAMSYTF. The CDR3 region has the DNA TGCAGCGTTGCCGTCGGGGTTCCCGCTATGAGCTACACCTTC.

The CDR3: CASSLDRGSYNEQFF. The CDR3, as DNA: TGTGCCAGCAGCTTAGACAGGGGTTCCTACAATGAGCAGTTCTTC. This chain links TRBV7-9 with TRBJ2-1; 7 nucleotides match TRBD1. Germline lookup yields CDR1 SEHNR and CDR2 FQNEAQ (reference sequence). The CDR3 consists of 15 residues. The V segment lost 1 base and the J segment 1 base; nucleotides outside the gene matches: 1.

The chain has TRBV2 and TRBJ1-2; weak D call: TRBD1 (6 bases). This CDR3 spans 13 amino acids. Trimming shortened V by 11 bases and J by 5 bases, and 18 bases separated the two germline ends. Germline lookup yields CDR1 SNHLY and CDR2 FYNNEI. CDR3 residues: CAGNPQGEYGYTF. DNA for the CDR3: TGTGCCGGCAACCCACAGGGTGAATATGGCTACACCTTC.

The rearrangement links TRBV2 to TRBJ1-1; 7 nucleotides align to TRBD1. CDR3 length equals 12 residues. V shed 8 bases and J 4 bases; nucleotides not matched to a gene: 4. CDR1 and CDR2 (germline): SNHLY, FYNNEI. The CDR3 region has the DNA TGTGCCAGCGGCAGGGGGATCACTGAAGCTTTCTTT. Its protein is CASGRGITEAFF.

The chain recombines TRBV18 with TRBJ1-5; D possibly corresponds to TRBD1 (6 bases). Germline V lookup: CDR1 KGHSH, CDR2 LQKENI. Trimming took off 6 bases at V and 2 bases at J, with 23 bases between the two ends. This CDR3 spans 18 amino acids. The CDR3 protein is CASSRTPGHNLGNQPQHF. As DNA, the CDR3 is TGTGCCAGCTCTCGGACACCGGGACACAACTTGGGCAATCAGCCCCAGCATTTT.

This clone was found a few times. The genes are TRBV7-9 and TRBJ2-7, with TRBD2 matching over 7 bases. Germline values: CDR1 SEHNR, CDR2 FQNEAQ (reference sequence). The CDR3 length is 15 residues. V trimming: 4 bases; J trimming: 6 bases; junction bases outside the gene matches: 12. This CDR3 reads CASSSMSGGRGEQYF. In DNA, the CDR3 is TGTGCCAGCAGCTCTATGTCGGGGGGAAGAGGCGAGCAGTACTTC.

The V gene is TRBV6-5, the J gene TRBJ1-2; unclear D gene. Looked up from germline, CDR1 is MNHEY and CDR2 is SVGAGI. Trimming cost V 4 bases and J 8 bases, with 11 bases left between them. The CDR3 has 12 residues. In DNA, the CDR3 is TGTGCCAGCAGTTTTGCGGGAGGAGGCTACACCTTC. This gives the protein CASSFAGGGYTF.

This chain connects TRBV11-2 to TRBJ1-4; the match to TRBD1 covers 7 bases. The CDR3 is made up of 16 amino acids. Germline V lookup: CDR1 SGHAT, CDR2 FQNNGV. V lost 5 bases to trimming and J lost 7 bases; unmatched junction nucleotides: 13. The CDR3 DNA reads TGTGCCAGCAGCCACAATCCCCAGGGGGGCTTTGAAAAACTGTTTTTT. It specifies CASSHNPQGGFEKLFF.

Only a few counts were recorded for this clone. V is TRBV7-9 and J is TRBJ1-3; maybe TRBD1 (6 bases). V dropped 3 bases and J dropped 3 bases, with 12 bases sitting between them. In germline, CDR1 is SEHNR, CDR2 FQNEAQ (reference sequence). The CDR3 consists of 15 residues. The CDR3 region has the DNA TGTGCCAGCAGCTTTCTGGGGGCAGGTGGAAACACCATATATTTT. Translated, it gives CASSFLGAGGNTIYF. The full variable domain, with the rest looked up from reference TRBV7-9 and TRBJ1-3, is DTGVSQNPRHKITKRGQNVTFRCDPISEHNRLYWYRQTLGQGPEFLTYFQNEAQLEKSRLLSDRFSAERPKGSFSTLEIQRTEQGDSAMYLCASSFLGAGGNTIYFGEGSWLTVV.

The CDR3 coding sequence is TGCGCCAGCAGCCTCCAGGGAGGGGGCAATGAGCAGTTCTTC. It yields the protein CASSLQGGGNEQFF. The chain combines TRBV5-1 with TRBJ2-1, with D tentatively TRBD2 (7 bases). The germline CDR1 and CDR2 sequences are SGHRS and YFSETQ. The V end was cut by 4 bases, the J end by 6 bases, with 14 bases between. The CDR3 consists of 14 residues.

This CDR3 reads CASTGWSTEAFF. The DNA for the CDR3 is TGTGCCAGCACAGGGTGGTCCACTGAAGCTTTCTTT. The chain uses TRBV6-1 and TRBJ1-1, with D perhaps TRBD1 (5 bases). The V end was cut by 7 bases, the J end by 4 bases, with 10 bases between. The CDR3 is 12 residues long. CDR1 is MNHNS and CDR2 is SASEGT in the germline V gene.

CDR3 nucleotides: TGCGCCAGCTCCGGGGGTATGGTGAAAGAGACCCAGTACTTC. Translated, it gives CASSGGMVKETQYF. This chain links TRBV5-1 with TRBJ2-5; D is perhaps TRBD2 (6 bases). Germline loops: CDR1 SGHRS, CDR2 YFSETQ. CDR3 size: 14 residues. V was clipped by 7 bases and J by 3 bases, with 16 bases between them.

The chain couples TRBV6-1 to TRBJ2-7; 9 bases fit TRBD1. This CDR3 is built from 14 residues. Germline CDR1 MNHNS, CDR2 SASEGT. V trimming: 5 bases; J trimming: 7 bases; junction bases outside the gene matches: 9. The CDR3 bases are TGTGCCAGCAGTCTTCGGACAGGGGTCGGGGAGCAGTACTTC. It translates to CASSLRTGVGEQYF.